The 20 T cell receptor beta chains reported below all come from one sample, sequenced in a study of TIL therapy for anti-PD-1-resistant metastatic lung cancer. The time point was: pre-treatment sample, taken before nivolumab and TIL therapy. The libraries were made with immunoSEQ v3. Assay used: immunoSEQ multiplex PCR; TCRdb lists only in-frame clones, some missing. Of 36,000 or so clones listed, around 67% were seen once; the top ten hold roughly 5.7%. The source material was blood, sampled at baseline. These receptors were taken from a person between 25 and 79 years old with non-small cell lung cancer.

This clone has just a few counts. CDR3 nucleotide sequence: TGTGCCAGCTCTAGAAGGTCTGACACCGGGGAGCTGTTTTTT. It is translated as CASSRRSDTGELFF. This chain uses TRBV18 with TRBJ2-2; D gene ambiguous. The CDR3 spans 14 residues. Germline CDR1 KGHSH, CDR2 LQKENI. The V and J ends lost 6 bases and 3 bases respectively, with 11 bases between them.

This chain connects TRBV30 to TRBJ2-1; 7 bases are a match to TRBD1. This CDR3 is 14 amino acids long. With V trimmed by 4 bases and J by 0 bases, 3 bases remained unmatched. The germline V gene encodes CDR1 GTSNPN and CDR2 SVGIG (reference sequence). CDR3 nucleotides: TGTGCCTGGATCCCAGGGGGCTCCTACAATGAGCAGTTCTTC. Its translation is CAWIPGGSYNEQFF.

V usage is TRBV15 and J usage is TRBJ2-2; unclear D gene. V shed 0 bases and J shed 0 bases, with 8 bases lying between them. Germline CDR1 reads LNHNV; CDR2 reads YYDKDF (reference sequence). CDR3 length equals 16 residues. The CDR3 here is CATSRDRAANTGELFF. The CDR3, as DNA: TGTGCCACCAGCAGAGATCGGGCGGCGAACACCGGGGAGCTGTTTTTT.

The CDR3 reads CASSYQKAYNEQFF. The CDR3 region has the DNA TGTGCCAGCAGTTACCAAAAGGCCTACAATGAGCAGTTCTTC. The V and J genes are TRBV6-6 and TRBJ2-1; no firm D call. This CDR3 comprises 14 residues. The V and J ends lost 2 bases and 2 bases respectively, with 7 bases between them. CDR1 MNHNY and CDR2 SVGAGI come from the germline V gene (reference sequence).

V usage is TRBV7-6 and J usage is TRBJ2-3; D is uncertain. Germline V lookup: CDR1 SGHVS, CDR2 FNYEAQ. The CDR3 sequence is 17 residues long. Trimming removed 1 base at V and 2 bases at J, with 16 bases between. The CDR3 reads CASSLGSAEPFTDTQYF. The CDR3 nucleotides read TGTGCCAGCAGCTTAGGATCTGCGGAACCTTTCACAGATACGCAGTATTTT.

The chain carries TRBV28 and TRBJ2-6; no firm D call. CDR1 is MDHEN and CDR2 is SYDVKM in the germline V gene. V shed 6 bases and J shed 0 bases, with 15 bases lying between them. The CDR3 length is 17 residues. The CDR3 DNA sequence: TGTGCCAGCAGGGCCCTGGTGGGGTTCTCTGGGGCCAACGTCCTGACTTTC. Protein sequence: CASRALVGFSGANVLTF.

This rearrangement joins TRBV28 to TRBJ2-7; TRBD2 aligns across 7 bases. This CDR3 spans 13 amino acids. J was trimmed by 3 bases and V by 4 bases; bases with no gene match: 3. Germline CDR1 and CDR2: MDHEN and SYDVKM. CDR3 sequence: CASSYPSGYEQYF. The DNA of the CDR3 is TGTGCCAGCAGTTACCCTAGCGGCTACGAGCAGTACTTC.

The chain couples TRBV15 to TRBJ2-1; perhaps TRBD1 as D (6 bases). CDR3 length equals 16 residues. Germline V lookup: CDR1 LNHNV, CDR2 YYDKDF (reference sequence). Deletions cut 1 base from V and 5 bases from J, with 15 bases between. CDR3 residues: CATSRASGQRNNEQFF. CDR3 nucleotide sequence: TGTGCCACCAGCAGAGCTTCGGGACAACGGAACAATGAGCAGTTCTTC.

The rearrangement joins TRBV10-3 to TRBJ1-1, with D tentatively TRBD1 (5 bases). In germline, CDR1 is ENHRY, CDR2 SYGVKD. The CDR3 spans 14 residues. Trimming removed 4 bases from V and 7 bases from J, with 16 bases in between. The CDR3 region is CAISAQQGPLEAFF. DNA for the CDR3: TGTGCCATCAGTGCCCAGCAGGGTCCCCTTGAAGCTTTCTTT.

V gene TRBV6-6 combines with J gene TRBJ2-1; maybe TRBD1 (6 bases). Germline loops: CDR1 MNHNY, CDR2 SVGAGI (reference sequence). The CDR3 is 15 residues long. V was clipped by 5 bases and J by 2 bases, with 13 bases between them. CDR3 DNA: TGTGCCAGCAGTATCCGGGACATAACCTACAATGAGCAGTTCTTC. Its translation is CASSIRDITYNEQFF.

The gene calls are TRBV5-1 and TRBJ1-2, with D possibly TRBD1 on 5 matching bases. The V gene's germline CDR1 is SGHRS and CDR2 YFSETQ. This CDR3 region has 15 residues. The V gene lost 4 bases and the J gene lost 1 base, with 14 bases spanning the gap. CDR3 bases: TGCGCCAGCAGCATTTCAGGGTACGGTAACTATGGCTACACCTTC. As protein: CASSISGYGNYGYTF.

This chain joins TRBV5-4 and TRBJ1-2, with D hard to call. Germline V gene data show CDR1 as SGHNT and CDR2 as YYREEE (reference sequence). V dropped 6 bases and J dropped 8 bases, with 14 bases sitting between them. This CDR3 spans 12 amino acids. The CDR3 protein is CASTNRAGGYTF. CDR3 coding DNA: TGTGCCAGCACAAACCGGGCGGGGGGCTACACCTTC.

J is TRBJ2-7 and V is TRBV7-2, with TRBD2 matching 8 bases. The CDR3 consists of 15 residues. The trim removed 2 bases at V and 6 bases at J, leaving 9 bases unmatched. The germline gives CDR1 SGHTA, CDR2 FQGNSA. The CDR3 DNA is TGTGCCAGCAGCTTAAGAGGGCGGGAGGTCGGCGAGCAGTACTTC. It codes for CASSLRGREVGEQYF.

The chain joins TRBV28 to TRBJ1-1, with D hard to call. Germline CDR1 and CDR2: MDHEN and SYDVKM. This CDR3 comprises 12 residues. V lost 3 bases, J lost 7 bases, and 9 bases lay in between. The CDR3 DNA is TGTGCCAGCAGTTTCCTTACGTATGAAGCTTTCTTT. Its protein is CASSFLTYEAFF. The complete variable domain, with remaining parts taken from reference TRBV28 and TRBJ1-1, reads DVKVTQSSRYLVKRTGEKVFLECVQDMDHENMFWYRQDPGLGLRLIYFSYDVKMKEKGDIPEGYSVSREKKERFSLILESASTNQTSMYLCASSFLTYEAFFGQGTRLTVV.

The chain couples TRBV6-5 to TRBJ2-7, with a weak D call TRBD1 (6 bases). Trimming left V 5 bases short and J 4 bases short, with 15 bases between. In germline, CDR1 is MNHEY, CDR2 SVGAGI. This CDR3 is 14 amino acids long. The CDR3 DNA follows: TGTGCCAGCAGTGCTGCCCGAGGACAGTACGAGCAGTACTTC. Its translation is CASSAARGQYEQYF.

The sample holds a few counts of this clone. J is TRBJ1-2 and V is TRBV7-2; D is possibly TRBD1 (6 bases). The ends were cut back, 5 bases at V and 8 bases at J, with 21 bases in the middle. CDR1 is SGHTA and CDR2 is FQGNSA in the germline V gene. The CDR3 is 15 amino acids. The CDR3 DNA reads TGTGCCAGCAGCCCTCTGGGGGGCCAGGGAGACGGCTACACCTTC. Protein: CASSPLGGQGDGYTF.

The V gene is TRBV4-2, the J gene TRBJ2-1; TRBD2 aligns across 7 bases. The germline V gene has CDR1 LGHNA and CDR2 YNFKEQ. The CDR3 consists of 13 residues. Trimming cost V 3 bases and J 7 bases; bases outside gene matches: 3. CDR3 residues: CASSHGLVNEQFF. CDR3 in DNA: TGTGCCAGCAGCCACGGACTAGTGAATGAGCAGTTCTTC.

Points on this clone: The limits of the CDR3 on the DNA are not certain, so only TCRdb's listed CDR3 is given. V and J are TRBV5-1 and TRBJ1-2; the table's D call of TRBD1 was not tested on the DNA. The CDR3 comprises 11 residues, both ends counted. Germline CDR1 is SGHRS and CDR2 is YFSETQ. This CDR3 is CASSVGQGSTF.

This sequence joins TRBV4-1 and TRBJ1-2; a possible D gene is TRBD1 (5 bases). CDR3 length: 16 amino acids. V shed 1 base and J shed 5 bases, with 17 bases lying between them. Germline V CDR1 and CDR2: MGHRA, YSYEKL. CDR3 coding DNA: TGCGCCAGCAGCCAAGTGGGACCGGGATCCCGTTATGGCTACACCTTC. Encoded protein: CASSQVGPGSRYGYTF.

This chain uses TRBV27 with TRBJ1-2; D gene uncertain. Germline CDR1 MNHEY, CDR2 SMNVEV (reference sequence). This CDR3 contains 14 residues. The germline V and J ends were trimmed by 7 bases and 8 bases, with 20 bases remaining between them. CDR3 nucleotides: TGTGCCAGCACCCCCGCGAGCGGACGTATGGGCTACACCTTC. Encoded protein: CASTPASGRMGYTF.